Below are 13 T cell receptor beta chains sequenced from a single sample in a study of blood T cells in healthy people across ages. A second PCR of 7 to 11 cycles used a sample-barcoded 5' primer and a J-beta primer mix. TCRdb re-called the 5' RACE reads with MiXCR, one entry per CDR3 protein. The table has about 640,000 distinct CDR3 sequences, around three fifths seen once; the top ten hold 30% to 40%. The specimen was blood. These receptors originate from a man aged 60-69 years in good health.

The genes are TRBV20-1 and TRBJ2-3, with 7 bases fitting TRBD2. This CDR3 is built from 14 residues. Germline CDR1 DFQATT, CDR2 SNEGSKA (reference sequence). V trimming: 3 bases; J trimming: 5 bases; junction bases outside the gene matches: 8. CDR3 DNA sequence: TGCAGTGCTAGCGAGCGACTAGCATTAGATACGCAGTATTTT. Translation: CSASERLALDTQYF.

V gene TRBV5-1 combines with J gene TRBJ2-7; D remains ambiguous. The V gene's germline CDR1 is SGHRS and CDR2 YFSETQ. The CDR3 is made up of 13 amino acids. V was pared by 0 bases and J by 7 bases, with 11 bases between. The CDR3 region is CASSLAKKGEQYF. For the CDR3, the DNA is TGCGCCAGCAGCTTGGCCAAAAAAGGGGAGCAGTACTTC.

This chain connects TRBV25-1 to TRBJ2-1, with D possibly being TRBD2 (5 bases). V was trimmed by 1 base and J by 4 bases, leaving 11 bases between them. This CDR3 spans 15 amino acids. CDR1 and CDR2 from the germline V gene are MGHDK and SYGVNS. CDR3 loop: CASSEFGVRYNEQFF. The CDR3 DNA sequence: TGTGCCAGCAGTGAATTCGGGGTTCGGTACAATGAGCAGTTCTTC.

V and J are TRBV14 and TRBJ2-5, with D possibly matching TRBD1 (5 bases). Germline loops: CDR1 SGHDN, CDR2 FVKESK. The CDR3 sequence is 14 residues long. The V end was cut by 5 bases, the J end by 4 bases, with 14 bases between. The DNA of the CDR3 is TGTGCCAGCAGCACTCGAAGGGGCGGAGAGACCCAGTACTTC. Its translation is CASSTRRGGETQYF.

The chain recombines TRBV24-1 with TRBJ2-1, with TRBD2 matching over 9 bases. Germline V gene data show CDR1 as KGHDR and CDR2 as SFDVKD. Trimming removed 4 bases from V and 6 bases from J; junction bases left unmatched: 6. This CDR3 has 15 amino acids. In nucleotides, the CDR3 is TGTGCCACCAGTGAGGCGGGGGGGCGTTTCAATGAGCAGTTCTTC. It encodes CATSEAGGRFNEQFF.

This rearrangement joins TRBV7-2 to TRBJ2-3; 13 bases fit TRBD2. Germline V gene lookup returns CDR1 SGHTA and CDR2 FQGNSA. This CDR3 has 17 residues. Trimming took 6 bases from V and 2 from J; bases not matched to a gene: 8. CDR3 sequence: CASSKGLAGRSTDTQYF. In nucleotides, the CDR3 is TGTGCCAGCAGTAAGGGACTAGCGGGGAGGTCCACAGATACGCAGTATTTT.

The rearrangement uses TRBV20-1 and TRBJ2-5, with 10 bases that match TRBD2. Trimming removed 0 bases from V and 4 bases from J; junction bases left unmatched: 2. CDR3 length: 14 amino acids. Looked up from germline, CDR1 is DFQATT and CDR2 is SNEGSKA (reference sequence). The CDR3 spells CSARDASGRETQYF. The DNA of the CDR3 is TGCAGTGCTAGAGATGCTAGCGGGAGAGAGACCCAGTACTTC.

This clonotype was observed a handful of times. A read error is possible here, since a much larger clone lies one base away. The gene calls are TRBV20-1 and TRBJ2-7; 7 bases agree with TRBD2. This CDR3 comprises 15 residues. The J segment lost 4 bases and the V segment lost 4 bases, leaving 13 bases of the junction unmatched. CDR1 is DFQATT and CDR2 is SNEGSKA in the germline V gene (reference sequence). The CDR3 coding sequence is TGCAGTGCTACCCTGGGGGGGTCTAGACCTTACGAGCAGTACTTC. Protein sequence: CSATLGGSRPYEQYF.

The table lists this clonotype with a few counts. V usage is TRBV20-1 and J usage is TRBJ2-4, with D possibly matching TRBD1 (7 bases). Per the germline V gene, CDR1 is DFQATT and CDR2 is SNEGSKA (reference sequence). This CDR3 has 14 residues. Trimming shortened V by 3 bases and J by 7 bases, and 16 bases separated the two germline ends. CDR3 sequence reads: CSASIPAGQNIQYF. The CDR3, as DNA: TGCAGTGCTAGTATCCCCGCGGGACAGAACATTCAGTACTTC.

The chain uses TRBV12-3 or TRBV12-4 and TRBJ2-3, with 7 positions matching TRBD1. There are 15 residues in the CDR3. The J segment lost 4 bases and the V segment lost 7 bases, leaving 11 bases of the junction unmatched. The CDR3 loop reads CASKWTGGIPDTQYF. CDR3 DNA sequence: TGTGCCAGCAAATGGACAGGAGGCATACCAGATACGCAGTATTTT.

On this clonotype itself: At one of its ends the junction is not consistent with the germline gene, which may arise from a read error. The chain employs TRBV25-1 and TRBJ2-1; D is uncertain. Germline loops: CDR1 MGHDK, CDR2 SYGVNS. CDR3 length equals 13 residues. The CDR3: CATSPWGVNEQFF. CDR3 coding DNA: TGTGCCACCAGTCCCTGGGGTGTGAATGAGCAGTTCTTC.

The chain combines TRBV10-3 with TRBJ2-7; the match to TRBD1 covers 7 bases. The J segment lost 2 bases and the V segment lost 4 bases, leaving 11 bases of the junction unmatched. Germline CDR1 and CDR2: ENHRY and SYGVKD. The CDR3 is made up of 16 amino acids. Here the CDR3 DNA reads TGTGCCATCAGTGCCCGTGGCGGACAGGCGACCTACGAGCAGTACTTC. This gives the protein CAISARGGQATYEQYF.

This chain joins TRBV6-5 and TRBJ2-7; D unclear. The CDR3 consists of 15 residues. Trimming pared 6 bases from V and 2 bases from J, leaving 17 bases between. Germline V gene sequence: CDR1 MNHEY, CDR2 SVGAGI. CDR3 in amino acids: CASSPPNSPTYEQYF. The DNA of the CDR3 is TGTGCCAGCAGCCCCCCGAATAGTCCAACCTACGAGCAGTACTTC.